These 18 T cell receptor beta chains originate from one sample sequenced in a study of CD8 T cells in ankylosing spondylitis. Study-wide points: A motif of 7 to 9 highly homologous TCR beta variants was seen as apparently characteristic of ankylosing spondylitis blood.

For these TCRs, the target antigens are not known. TCRdb reanalysed the 5' RACE reads using MiXCR and keeps one entry per CDR3 protein. Of more than 600,000 distinct CDR3 sequences in the sample, 15% to 20% were seen once. The sample was blood, either unsorted or a sorted T cell fraction (not recorded which). These receptors were taken from a male donor with ankylosing spondylitis.

This clonotype turned up a few times. The chain couples TRBV6-1 to TRBJ2-3; 12 bases line up with TRBD2. The ends lost 5 bases at V and 3 bases at J; junction bases unmatched: 6. The CDR3 covers 16 residues. The V gene's germline CDR1 is MNHNS and CDR2 SASEGT. CDR3 protein: CASSQHGLAGTDTQYF. The DNA for the CDR3 is TGTGCCAGCAGTCAACACGGACTAGCGGGGACAGATACGCAGTATTTT.

V and J are TRBV11-2 and TRBJ2-5; D unclear. CDR3 length equals 15 residues. Germline V CDR1 and CDR2: SGHAT, FQNNGV. V lost 1 base and J 0 bases, leaving 9 bases between the germline ends. The CDR3 coding sequence is TGTGCCAGCAGCTTAGTAACGGGCTACCAAGAGACCCAGTACTTC. Amino acid sequence: CASSLVTGYQETQYF.

The chain uses TRBV27 and TRBJ2-5; TRBD1 agrees at 8 bases. The V gene end was trimmed by 2 bases and the J gene end by 5 bases; junction bases not matched to a gene: 4. This CDR3 comprises 14 residues. Germline CDR1 and CDR2: MNHEY and SMNVEV (reference sequence). CDR3 nucleotide sequence: TGTGCCAGCAGTTTACGGACAGGGTTGGAGACCCAGTACTTC. Amino acids: CASSLRTGLETQYF.

The chain employs TRBV4-2 and TRBJ2-5; D unclear. Trimming cost V 0 bases and J 2 bases, with 7 bases left between them. Germline CDR1 LGHNA, CDR2 YNFKEQ. This CDR3 contains 14 residues. CDR3 loop: CASSQEAYQETQYF. The CDR3, as DNA: TGTGCCAGCAGCCAAGAGGCCTATCAAGAGACCCAGTACTTC.

The chain combines TRBV20-1 with TRBJ2-4, with D perhaps assigned TRBD1 or TRBD2 (6 bases each). Germline V gene data show CDR1 as DFQATT and CDR2 as SNEGSKA (reference sequence). The CDR3 runs to 14 residues. The germline V and J ends were trimmed by 7 bases and 2 bases, with 15 bases remaining between them. The CDR3 loop reads CSGVTGASKNIQYF. CDR3 sequence (DNA): TGCAGTGGCGTAACGGGGGCCTCCAAAAACATTCAGTACTTC.

This clonotype has ten or more counts. The CDR3 sequence: CASSLGLAGVGGANVLTF. DNA of the CDR3: TGTGCCAGCAGCTTGGGCCTAGCGGGAGTAGGGGGGGCCAACGTCCTGACTTTC. V is TRBV11-2 and J is TRBJ2-6; 10 bases align to TRBD2. The CDR3 loop spans 18 amino acids. Germline CDR1 is SGHAT and CDR2 is FQNNGV. The junction had 9 bases not matched to a gene; V was cut back by 3 bases and J by 4 bases.

This sequence joins TRBV27 and TRBJ2-1, with a possible D match to TRBD2 (7 bases). Per germline, CDR1 MNHEY and CDR2 SMNVEV (reference sequence). Trimming removed 4 bases at V and 8 bases at J, with 15 bases between. The CDR3 spans 14 residues. CDR3 DNA: TGTGCCAGCAGTTATATCAAGGGGGGGGATGAGCAGTTCTTC. It codes for CASSYIKGGDEQFF.

CDR3 in DNA: TGTGCCACGTCGACAGGGTCGGGATCACCCCTCCACTTT. As protein: CATSTGSGSPLHF. The chain employs TRBV19 and TRBJ1-6; 7 positions agree with TRBD1. The germline CDR1 and CDR2 sequences are LNHDA and SQIVND (reference sequence). The CDR3 sequence is 13 residues long. Germline trimming cut 10 bases from V and 10 bases from J; bases unmatched to any gene: 10.

This rearrangement joins TRBV27 to TRBJ2-7; D may be TRBD1 (6 bases). Trimming left V 6 bases short and J 2 bases short, with 14 bases between. CDR1 is MNHEY, CDR2 SMNVEV, per germline (reference sequence). CDR3 length equals 14 residues. The CDR3 coding sequence is TGTGCCAGCAGAGCTTTGGACAGTACCTACGAGCAGTACTTC. This translates into CASRALDSTYEQYF.

This clonotype came up a few times. The chain is built from TRBV4-3 and TRBJ2-2; D is ambiguous. The germline V gene encodes CDR1 LGHNA and CDR2 YSLEER. Trimming stripped 1 base from V and 6 bases from J, with 6 bases between. The CDR3 totals 13 residues. The CDR3 region is CASSQVLAGELFF. CDR3 DNA sequence: TGCGCCAGCAGCCAAGTACTGGCCGGGGAGCTGTTTTTT.

This clonotype was seen only a few times. In DNA form, the CDR3 reads TGTGCCAGCAGCCAAGGCGGACAGGGAGGGCAAGAGACCCAGTACTTC. Its translation: CASSQGGQGGQETQYF. The chain carries TRBV3-1 and TRBJ2-5, with D possibly TRBD1 on 8 matching bases. V lost 1 base to trimming and J lost 2 bases, with 14 bases between them. The CDR3 has 16 residues. Germline loops: CDR1 LGHDT, CDR2 YNNKEL (reference sequence).

The chain carries TRBV12-3 or TRBV12-4 and TRBJ2-7, with D perhaps matching TRBD1 (6 bases). Trimming took 6 bases from V and 3 from J, leaving 9 bases between them. This CDR3 contains 12 residues. The CDR3 DNA reads TGTGCCAGCAGCACCAGGGGCTACGAGCAGTACTTC. It is translated as CASSTRGYEQYF.

This chain links TRBV6-4 with TRBJ2-1, with 8 bases fitting TRBD2. The ends lost 4 bases at V and 3 bases at J; junction bases unmatched: 5. There are 15 residues in the CDR3. Germline-derived CDR1 and CDR2 are MRHNA and SNTAGT. The CDR3 DNA sequence: TGTGCCAGCAGTGTGGGAGCGGGAGACTACAATGAGCAGTTCTTC. It yields the protein CASSVGAGDYNEQFF.

This clonotype was seen only a few times. CDR3 bases: TGTGCCAGCAGCCTCGGACAGGGGGAGGGTGAAGCTTTCTTT. This sequence encodes CASSLGQGEGEAFF. The V call is TRBV7-9, the J call TRBJ1-1, with 10 bases lining up with TRBD1. Trimming removed 5 bases from V and 7 bases from J; junction bases left unmatched: 7. There are 14 residues in the CDR3. Per germline, CDR1 SEHNR and CDR2 FQNEAQ (reference sequence).

The chain uses TRBV5-6 and TRBJ2-1; perhaps TRBD2 as D (6 bases). Germline lookup yields CDR1 SGHDT and CDR2 YYEEEE. V was clipped by 0 bases and J by 2 bases, with 18 bases between them. This CDR3 comprises 18 residues. The CDR3 sequence: CASSLGFYSGAPYNEQFF. CDR3 DNA: TGTGCCAGCAGCTTGGGGTTCTATAGCGGAGCCCCCTACAATGAGCAGTTCTTC.

A few counts support this clonotype. The chain recombines TRBV24-1 with TRBJ2-1; 7 bases fit TRBD1. V was pared by 9 bases and J by 4 bases, with 11 bases of the junction left unmatched. The germline gives CDR1 KGHDR, CDR2 SFDVKD. The CDR3 sequence is 15 residues long. The CDR3 nucleotides are TGTGCCACCTCTTATGGGGACAGTGGGTACAATGAGCAGTTCTTC. As protein: CATSYGDSGYNEQFF.

This clonotype appeared a few times. The DNA of the CDR3 is TGTGCCAGCACCCCCAGGCGGGGCGGGGCAGATACGCAGTATTTT. This codes for CASTPRRGGADTQYF. The V and J genes are TRBV4-2 and TRBJ2-3; maybe TRBD2 (6 bases). V gave up 7 bases and J gave up 4 bases, with 18 bases separating them. CDR1 and CDR2 (germline): LGHNA, YNFKEQ. The CDR3 loop spans 15 amino acids.

In its sample, this clonotype was seen many times. This chain links TRBV12-3 or TRBV12-4 with TRBJ2-7, with a tentative D call TRBD1 (5 bases). CDR3 length: 13 amino acids. V lost 3 bases and J 1 base, leaving 7 bases between the germline ends. The CDR3 loop is CASSLKGSYEQYF. In DNA form, the CDR3 reads TGTGCCAGCAGTTTGAAGGGGTCCTACGAGCAGTACTTC.